Listed below are T cell receptor beta chains from one sample, sequenced in a study of CD8 T cells in ankylosing spondylitis. TCRdb passed the 5' RACE reads through MiXCR, listing each CDR3 protein once. The sample shows over 700,000 distinct CDR3 sequences, around 17% of them seen only once. The sequencing sample was made of blood, either unsorted or a sorted T cell fraction (not recorded which). The source of these receptors is a male donor with ankylosing spondylitis. Each CDR3 is given with its conserved first and last residue. The order of the fields is clone size, D gene, V gene, J gene, CDR3 protein, CDR3 DNA. D genes are given only for firm matches. Only some rows state a clone size, as once, few, many or a class for expanded clones.

clone size: few
D gene: NA
V gene: TRBV4-1
J gene: TRBJ2-1
CDR3 protein: CASSQAAKSGPNNEQFF
CDR3 DNA: TGCGCCAGCAGCCAAGCTGCGAAGTCAGGCCCTAACAATGAGCAGTTCTTC

clone size: NA
D gene: NA
V gene: TRBV2
J gene: TRBJ2-4
CDR3 protein: CASSPSTPWGVQYF
CDR3 DNA: TGTGCCAGCAGTCCATCGACCCCCTGGGGGGTTCAGTACTTC

clone size: few
D gene: NA
V gene: TRBV9
J gene: TRBJ1-1
CDR3 protein: CASSVGRGRDTEAFF
CDR3 DNA: TGTGCCAGCAGCGTAGGCAGGGGACGGGACACTGAAGCTTTCTTT

clone size: NA
D gene: TRBD2
V gene: TRBV7-9
J gene: TRBJ2-3
CDR3 protein: CASSRPTSGPRTDTQYF
CDR3 DNA: TGTGCCAGCAGCCGTCCGACTAGCGGGCCACGCACAGATACGCAGTATTTT

clone size: few
D gene: NA
V gene: TRBV6-1
J gene: TRBJ1-6
CDR3 protein: CASSERNYNSPLHF
CDR3 DNA: TGTGCCAGCAGTGAACGAAATTATAATTCACCCCTCCACTTT

clone size: NA
D gene: TRBD1
V gene: TRBV6-1
J gene: TRBJ1-6
CDR3 protein: CASFDRGHGNLHF
CDR3 DNA: TGTGCCAGCTTCGACAGGGGCCACGGTAACCTCCACTTT

clone size: few
D gene: NA
V gene: TRBV4-2
J gene: TRBJ2-1
CDR3 protein: CASSQDGGGWYNEQFF
CDR3 DNA: TGTGCCAGCAGCCAGGATGGGGGGGGCTGGTACAATGAGCAGTTCTTC

clone size: few
D gene: NA
V gene: TRBV5-8
J gene: TRBJ2-4
CDR3 protein: CASSLGRAKNIQYF
CDR3 DNA: TGTGCCAGCAGCCTAGGGAGGGCCAAAAACATTCAGTACTTC

clone size: many
D gene: NA
V gene: TRBV20-1
J gene: TRBJ1-1
CDR3 protein: CSAKGGVTEAFF
CDR3 DNA: TGCAGTGCAAAAGGGGGTGTCACTGAAGCTTTCTTT

clone size: few
D gene: TRBD2
V gene: TRBV6-5
J gene: TRBJ2-4
CDR3 protein: CASSYGTSGKAKNIQYF
CDR3 DNA: TGTGCCAGCAGTTACGGAACTAGCGGGAAGGCCAAAAACATTCAGTACTTC

clone size: NA
D gene: NA
V gene: TRBV10-3
J gene: TRBJ2-3
CDR3 protein: CAISAGENTDTQYF
CDR3 DNA: TGTGCCATCAGTGCGGGGGAAAACACAGATACGCAGTATTTT

clone size: few
D gene: NA
V gene: TRBV12-3/TRBV12-4
J gene: TRBJ2-2
CDR3 protein: CASSFWTANTGELFF
CDR3 DNA: TGTGCCAGCAGTTTCTGGACAGCGAACACCGGGGAGCTGTTTTTT

clone size: NA
D gene: TRBD2
V gene: TRBV24-1
J gene: TRBJ2-1
CDR3 protein: CATSDLGSGGVDYNEQFF
CDR3 DNA: TGTGCCACCAGTGATTTAGGGTCGGGGGGAGTGGATTACAATGAGCAGTTCTTC

clone size: few
D gene: NA
V gene: TRBV12-3/TRBV12-4
J gene: TRBJ2-5
CDR3 protein: CASSFRRDKETQYF
CDR3 DNA: TGTGCCAGCAGTTTCCGGAGGGATAAAGAGACCCAGTACTTC

clone size: few
D gene: NA
V gene: TRBV28
J gene: TRBJ2-7
CDR3 protein: CASSPVPTNEQYF
CDR3 DNA: TGTGCCAGCAGTCCGGTTCCGACCAACGAGCAGTACTTC

clone size: NA
D gene: TRBD2
V gene: TRBV12-3/TRBV12-4
J gene: TRBJ2-1
CDR3 protein: CASSQGLAGGVYEQFF
CDR3 DNA: TGTGCCAGCAGTCAGGGACTAGCGGGAGGGGTATATGAGCAGTTCTTC

clone size: NA
D gene: TRBD2
V gene: TRBV7-9
J gene: TRBJ2-7
CDR3 protein: CASSTGTSHYEQYF
CDR3 DNA: TGTGCCAGCAGTACCGGGACTAGTCACTACGAGCAGTACTTC

clone size: NA
D gene: TRBD1
V gene: TRBV29-1
J gene: TRBJ1-2
CDR3 protein: CSVEGDRGHDYGYTF
CDR3 DNA: TGCAGCGTTGAGGGGGACAGGGGGCATGACTATGGCTACACCTTC

clone size: NA
D gene: TRBD2
V gene: TRBV12-3/TRBV12-4
J gene: TRBJ2-1
CDR3 protein: CASKAGLAGSGASIEQFF
CDR3 DNA: TGTGCCAGCAAAGCGGGACTAGCGGGTAGCGGGGCCTCCATTGAGCAGTTCTTC

clone size: few
D gene: NA
V gene: TRBV5-4
J gene: TRBJ2-5
CDR3 protein: CASSFLENNQETQYF
CDR3 DNA: TGTGCCAGCAGCTTTTTGGAGAATAACCAAGAGACCCAGTACTTC

clone size: NA
D gene: NA
V gene: TRBV7-9
J gene: TRBJ1-2
CDR3 protein: CASSLAGRQANYGYTF
CDR3 DNA: TGTGCCAGCAGCTTAGCGGGGAGGCAAGCTAACTATGGCTACACCTTC

clone size: few
D gene: TRBD2
V gene: TRBV4-1
J gene: TRBJ2-1
CDR3 protein: CASSQMRLAGGPSYNEQFF
CDR3 DNA: TGCGCCAGCAGCCAAATGCGGCTAGCGGGAGGGCCCTCCTACAATGAGCAGTTCTTC

clone size: NA
D gene: TRBD2
V gene: TRBV24-1
J gene: TRBJ2-1
CDR3 protein: CATSDSSTSPEQFF
CDR3 DNA: TGTGCCACCAGTGATTCCTCGACTAGCCCTGAGCAGTTCTTC

clone size: few
D gene: NA
V gene: TRBV5-1
J gene: TRBJ2-2
CDR3 protein: CASSLEGLRGTGELFF
CDR3 DNA: TGCGCCAGCAGCTTGGAGGGGCTCCGAGGCACCGGGGAGCTGTTTTTT

clone size: NA
D gene: NA
V gene: TRBV4-3
J gene: TRBJ2-4
CDR3 protein: CASSDDRERNIQYF
CDR3 DNA: TGCGCCAGCAGCGACGACCGGGAGAGAAACATTCAGTACTTC

clone size: few
D gene: NA
V gene: TRBV7-9
J gene: TRBJ2-3
CDR3 protein: CASSLAATSTDTQYF
CDR3 DNA: TGTGCCAGCAGCTTAGCGGCAACTAGCACAGATACGCAGTATTTT

clone size: few
D gene: NA
V gene: TRBV2
J gene: TRBJ2-7
CDR3 protein: CASSATGSQYF
CDR3 DNA: TGTGCCAGCAGTGCTACAGGGAGTCAGTACTTC

clone size: few
D gene: NA
V gene: TRBV5-1
J gene: TRBJ2-5
CDR3 protein: CASSLDLTGPYQETQYF
CDR3 DNA: TGCGCCAGCAGCTTGGATCTGACAGGCCCGTACCAAGAGACCCAGTACTTC

clone size: few
D gene: TRBD1
V gene: TRBV4-1
J gene: TRBJ2-5
CDR3 protein: CASSHVTGGQETQYF
CDR3 DNA: TGCGCCAGCAGCCATGTGACAGGGGGCCAAGAGACCCAGTACTTC

clone size: few
D gene: TRBD2
V gene: TRBV6-1
J gene: TRBJ2-4
CDR3 protein: CASRSGGAGAKNIQYF
CDR3 DNA: TGTGCCAGCAGATCCGGGGGGGCGGGGGCCAAAAACATTCAGTACTTC

clone size: NA
D gene: NA
V gene: TRBV15
J gene: TRBJ2-7
CDR3 protein: CATSRDLGAAQEQYF
CDR3 DNA: TGTGCCACCAGCAGAGATCTAGGGGCAGCCCAGGAGCAGTACTTC

clone size: many
D gene: NA
V gene: TRBV28
J gene: TRBJ2-1
CDR3 protein: CASSHHGTHEEQFF
CDR3 DNA: TGTGCCAGCAGTCACCATGGGACCCACGAGGAGCAGTTCTTC

clone size: NA
D gene: TRBD1
V gene: TRBV20-1
J gene: TRBJ1-4
CDR3 protein: CSARASGQAGEKLFF
CDR3 DNA: TGCAGTGCTAGAGCCAGCGGACAGGCCGGGGAAAAACTGTTTTTT

clone size: few
D gene: NA
V gene: TRBV7-2
J gene: TRBJ1-1
CDR3 protein: CASSLSQTVFEAFF
CDR3 DNA: TGTGCCAGCAGCTTAAGCCAGACAGTTTTTGAAGCTTTCTTT

clone size: few
D gene: TRBD2
V gene: TRBV7-3
J gene: TRBJ2-3
CDR3 protein: CASSLAGGITDTQYF
CDR3 DNA: TGTGCCAGCAGTCTAGCGGGAGGGATAACAGATACGCAGTATTTT

clone size: NA
D gene: TRBD1
V gene: TRBV3-1
J gene: TRBJ2-3
CDR3 protein: CASRTGGVGTDTQYF
CDR3 DNA: TGTGCCAGCAGGACAGGGGGCGTTGGTACAGATACGCAGTATTTT

clone size: few
D gene: TRBD2
V gene: TRBV5-1
J gene: TRBJ2-4
CDR3 protein: CARGLAGEVAKNIQYF
CDR3 DNA: TGCGCCAGGGGACTAGCGGGAGAGGTGGCCAAAAACATTCAGTACTTC

clone size: NA
D gene: NA
V gene: TRBV7-9
J gene: TRBJ2-1
CDR3 protein: CASSLDWNEQFF
CDR3 DNA: TGTGCCAGCAGCTTAGATTGGAATGAGCAGTTCTTC

clone size: NA
D gene: NA
V gene: TRBV11-2
J gene: TRBJ1-1
CDR3 protein: CASSLDRKVNMNTEAFF
CDR3 DNA: TGTGCCAGCAGCTTAGACAGAAAGGTCAACATGAACACTGAAGCTTTCTTT

clone size: NA
D gene: NA
V gene: TRBV6-1
J gene: TRBJ1-2
CDR3 protein: CASSEAGARAPGTF
CDR3 DNA: TGTGCCAGCAGTGAAGCTGGGGCCAGGGCGCCTGGGACCTTC

clone size: few
D gene: NA
V gene: TRBV3-1
J gene: TRBJ2-3
CDR3 protein: CASSQTATTDTQYF
CDR3 DNA: TGTGCCAGCAGCCAGACAGCTACCACAGATACGCAGTATTTT

clone size: few
D gene: TRBD2
V gene: TRBV4-3
J gene: TRBJ2-7
CDR3 protein: CASSQGGTSGNEQYF
CDR3 DNA: TGCGCCAGCAGCCAAGGGGGGACTAGCGGGAACGAGCAGTACTTC

clone size: NA
D gene: NA
V gene: TRBV5-6
J gene: TRBJ2-3
CDR3 protein: CASSFRTDTDTQYF
CDR3 DNA: TGTGCCAGCAGCTTTAGGACAGACACAGATACGCAGTATTTT

clone size: few
D gene: NA
V gene: TRBV4-1
J gene: TRBJ2-3
CDR3 protein: CASSPSRGSTDTQYF
CDR3 DNA: TGCGCCAGCAGCCCCTCGAGGGGGAGCACAGATACGCAGTATTTT

clone size: NA
D gene: TRBD1
V gene: TRBV10-3
J gene: TRBJ2-1
CDR3 protein: CAIRRTGSSYNEQFF
CDR3 DNA: TGTGCCATCAGGCGGACAGGGAGCTCCTACAATGAGCAGTTCTTC

clone size: NA
D gene: TRBD2
V gene: TRBV7-3
J gene: TRBJ2-2
CDR3 protein: CASSLRGLYTGELFF
CDR3 DNA: TGTGCCAGCAGCTTAAGGGGACTATACACCGGGGAGCTGTTTTTT

clone size: few
D gene: TRBD1
V gene: TRBV5-1
J gene: TRBJ1-2
CDR3 protein: CASSFGGQNYGYTF
CDR3 DNA: TGCGCCAGCAGCTTTGGGGGACAGAACTATGGCTACACCTTC

clone size: NA
D gene: NA
V gene: TRBV12-3/TRBV12-4
J gene: TRBJ1-3
CDR3 protein: CASSRGTGPKNTIYF
CDR3 DNA: TGTGCCAGCAGTCGGGGCACCGGGCCCAAAAACACCATATATTTT

clone size: few
D gene: NA
V gene: TRBV3-1
J gene: TRBJ1-3
CDR3 protein: CASSQGDFSGNTIYF
CDR3 DNA: TGTGCCAGCAGCCAAGGGGACTTCTCTGGAAACACCATATATTTT

clone size: NA
D gene: NA
V gene: TRBV9
J gene: TRBJ2-7
CDR3 protein: CASSTRTYEQYF
CDR3 DNA: TGTGCCAGCAGCACCAGAACCTACGAGCAGTACTTC

clone size: NA
D gene: TRBD2
V gene: TRBV6-1
J gene: TRBJ2-7
CDR3 protein: CASSATGGFEQYF
CDR3 DNA: TGTGCCAGCAGTGCGACGGGAGGTTTCGAGCAGTACTTC

clone size: many
D gene: TRBD1
V gene: TRBV29-1
J gene: TRBJ2-7
CDR3 protein: CSVGTGTGRNYEQYF
CDR3 DNA: TGCAGCGTCGGGACCGGGACAGGGAGAAACTACGAGCAGTACTTC

clone size: few
D gene: NA
V gene: TRBV5-1
J gene: TRBJ1-2
CDR3 protein: CASSSGPPSSRGYTF
CDR3 DNA: TGCGCCAGCAGCTCGGGCCCCCCTTCCAGCCGTGGCTACACCTTC

clone size: few
D gene: TRBD2
V gene: TRBV5-1
J gene: TRBJ2-7
CDR3 protein: CASSFGGDPSYEQYF
CDR3 DNA: TGCGCCAGCAGCTTCGGGGGGGACCCCTCCTACGAGCAGTACTTC